Included here is one TCR beta chain sequence, with context. CDR3 length: 15 residues. CDR1 is MDHEN and CDR2 is SYDVKM in the germline V gene. Trimming cost V 4 bases and J 6 bases, with 17 bases left between them. This specimen comes from a study of regulatory T cells in long-lasting Graves disease. Background on the study: Under 3 months of antithyroid drugs had been taken by newly diagnosed Graves' patients.

Both iRepertoire HTBI primers and Arm-PCR of CDR3 regions were used to build the TCR beta libraries. Via MiXCR, TCRdb re-called the multiplex PCR reads, giving one row per CDR3 protein. The sample shows around 420,000 distinct CDR3 sequences, 15% of them seen only once. Time point indicated: newly diagnosed GD, antithyroid drugs for less than 3 months. Following extraction of RNA from PBMCs, that RNA was used to make the TCR library. This sample was also put to use in a study of T cells in Graves' hyperthyroidism and ophthalmopathy. That paper notes: Researchers ran a first-round RT-PCR on the TCR CDR3 using the HTBI primer set.

Source: peripheral blood mononuclear cells (PBMCs), taken at new diagnosis, from a patient treated with antithyroid drugs. The gene calls are TRBV28 and TRBJ2-3; the D gene could be TRBD1 or TRBD2 (5 bases each). The source of this sequence is a woman in her thirties or forties with Graves disease. CDR3 in amino acids: CASSWTWDRSDTQYF. The CDR3 nucleotides read TGTGCCAGCAGTTGGACGTGGGACCGTTCGGATACGCAGTATTTT. The full variable domain, rest sourced from reference TRBV28 and TRBJ2-3, is DVKVTQSSRYLVKRTGEKVFLECVQDMDHENMFWYRQDPGLGLRLIYFSYDVKMKEKGDIPEGYSVSREKKERFSLILESASTNQTSMYLCASSWTWDRSDTQYFGPGTRLTVL.